This T cell receptor (beta chain) emerged from a study of T cells in Graves' hyperthyroidism and ophthalmopathy. Germline V gives CDR1 SNHLY, CDR2 FYNNEI. The CDR3 totals 14 residues. V gave up 4 bases and J gave up 8 bases, with 17 bases separating them. Many counts were recorded for this clonotype. Antigen unknown. Study-wide results and limits: Model output signaled ophthalmopathy a median approximately six months ahead of onset.

The source material, RNA transcripts, was used to amplify TCR beta CDR3 regions. HTBI primers drove first-round RT-PCR of the TCR CDR3. TCRdb reanalysed the multiplex PCR reads using MiXCR and keeps one entry per CDR3 protein. The sample contains roughly 710,000 distinct CDR3 sequences, 35% of which appear only once. Source material: blood. This sequence was found in a woman aged 40-49 years with Graves' hyperthyroidism. The rearrangement joins TRBV2 to TRBJ1-2; no clear D. The CDR3 region is CASSADLVSRGYTF. The CDR3 nucleotides read TGTGCCAGCAGTGCAGATTTGGTGTCACGCGGCTACACCTTC.